This T cell receptor beta chain was documented in a study of T cell responses to AZD1222 COVID-19 vaccine. Study-wide points: White British ancestry dominated among donors, who included more females, and clonal diversity was possibly underestimated. Scientists sampled the repertoires only once the peak T cell response had passed. The span of vaccine-associated CD4 TCRs extended across spike, with dominance at 160-218 and 743-854. Rises in breadth and depth of Spike-specific TCRs came after two AZD1222 doses.

In regard to this clone: Its antigen is unidentified.

This CDR3 has 13 residues. The germline V and J ends were trimmed by 3 bases and 8 bases, with 11 bases remaining between them. Germline V gene lookup returns CDR1 SGDLS and CDR2 YYNGEE. The protocol was immunoSEQ multiplex PCR, while the TCRdb copy is restricted to in-frame clones and leaves out a portion. The sample yields about 100,000 clones, around nine tenths seen once. This TCR was recovered from an adult in good health. This sequence joins TRBV9 and TRBJ1-4, with no clear D. Specimen: peripheral blood, collected on day 0 of AZD1222 vaccination. Written as DNA, the CDR3 is TGTGCCAGCAGCGCGTACAAAGGAGAAAAACTGTTTTTT. Its protein product is CASSAYKGEKLFF.